This T cell receptor beta chain was documented in a study of shared clonotypes between healthy human individuals. Study-level results: Naive subsets typically showed greater estimated richness than memory subsets.

Note on this clone: Antigen: not known.

Naive CD8 cells were CD45RO-negative, positively selected for CCR7, excluding terminally differentiated effector memory CD45RA+ cells. Only in-frame clones appear in the TCRdb table, and some are missing; sequencing was by immunoSEQ multiplex PCR. The sample yields more than 2 million clones, just over 90% seen once. V dropped 5 bases and J dropped 4 bases, with 11 bases sitting between them. From germline, CDR1 is MDHEN and CDR2 SYDVKM. This CDR3 is built from 14 residues. The gene calls are TRBV28 and TRBJ2-2; possible D gene TRBD2, 5 bases. The sample consisted of naive CD8+ T cells from PBMCs. This receptor was identified in a man aged 18 to 30 in good health. Some clones in this sample may be carry-over from other donors' samples. In DNA form, the CDR3 reads TGTGCCAGCAGTGAGGGAGTGGGCACCGGGGAGCTGTTTTTT. It is translated as CASSEGVGTGELFF.